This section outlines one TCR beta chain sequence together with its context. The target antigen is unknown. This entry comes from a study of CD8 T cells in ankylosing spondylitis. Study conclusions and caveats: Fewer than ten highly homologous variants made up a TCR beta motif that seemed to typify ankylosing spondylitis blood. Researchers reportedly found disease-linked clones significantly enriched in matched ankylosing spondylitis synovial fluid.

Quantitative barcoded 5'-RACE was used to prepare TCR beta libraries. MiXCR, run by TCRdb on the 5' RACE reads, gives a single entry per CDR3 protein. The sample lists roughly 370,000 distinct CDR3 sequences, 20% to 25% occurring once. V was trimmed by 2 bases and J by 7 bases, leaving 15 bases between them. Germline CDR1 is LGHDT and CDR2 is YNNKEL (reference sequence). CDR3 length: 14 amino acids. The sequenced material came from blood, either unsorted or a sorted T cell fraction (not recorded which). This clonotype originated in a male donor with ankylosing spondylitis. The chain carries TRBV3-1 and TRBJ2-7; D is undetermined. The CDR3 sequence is CASSQPPHYWEQYF. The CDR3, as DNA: TGTGCCAGCAGCCAACCCCCCCATTACTGGGAGCAGTACTTC.